Shown below are 29 T cell receptor beta chains from a single sample sequenced in a study of T cells after yellow fever vaccination. One entry per CDR3 protein results from TCRdb running MiXCR on the 5' RACE reads. Here the sample spans some 250,000 distinct CDR3 sequences, more than 3.5% being singletons. The material sequenced was PBMCs, taken 15 days after the yellow fever booster vaccination. All receptors derive from a man between 18 and 35 years old who received the YFV17D yellow fever vaccine.

This clonotype was observed at least ten times. This chain connects TRBV20-1 to TRBJ1-5; D is unclear. Trimming left V 0 bases short and J 4 bases short, with 10 bases between. Germline V gene data show CDR1 as DFQATT and CDR2 as SNEGSKA (reference sequence). This CDR3 comprises 14 residues. Here the CDR3 reads CSARDRRGNQPQHF. CDR3 DNA sequence: TGCAGTGCTAGAGATCGGAGAGGGAATCAGCCCCAGCATTTT.

Ten or more counts support this clonotype. The chain couples TRBV20-1 to TRBJ2-3; D is unresolved. The CDR3 covers 12 residues. Germline loops: CDR1 DFQATT, CDR2 SNEGSKA (reference sequence). V was trimmed by 8 bases and J by 6 bases, leaving 15 bases between them. The CDR3 loop reads CSLDRITDTQYF. The CDR3 DNA follows: TGCAGTTTAGACCGGATCACGGATACGCAGTATTTT.

This clonotype was observed many times. The V and J genes are TRBV6-5 and TRBJ2-7; 12 bases fit TRBD2. This CDR3 region has 15 residues. V trimming: 6 bases; J trimming: 2 bases; junction bases outside the gene matches: 5. Germline CDR1 MNHEY, CDR2 SVGAGI. CDR3 in DNA: TGTGCCAGCAGCACTACTAGCGGGGGGACCTACGAGCAGTACGTC. Its protein is CASSTTSGGTYEQYV.

In the case of this clonotype: The junction shows a germline mismatch at one end, possibly a read error. The chain is built from TRBV5-5 and TRBJ1-1; D perhaps matches TRBD1 (5 bases). The CDR3 runs 15 residues. Germline V lookup: CDR1 SGHKS, CDR2 YYEKEE (reference sequence). CDR3 sequence reads: CASTLLPGLGTEAFF. CDR3 in DNA: TGTGCAAGCACCTTACTACCGGGACTAGGCACTGAAGCTTTCTTT. Drawing the rest from reference TRBV5-5 and TRBJ1-1, the complete variable domain is DAGVTQSPTHLIKTRGQQVTLRCSPISGHKSVSWYQQVLGQGPQFIFQYYEKEERGRGNFPDRFSARQFPNYSSELNVNALLLGDSALYLCASTLLPGLGTEAFFGQGTRLTVV.

This clonotype was recorded at least ten times. The gene calls are TRBV7-9 and TRBJ2-3, with D maybe TRBD1 (6 bases). This CDR3 is built from 16 residues. In germline, CDR1 is SEHNR, CDR2 FQNEAQ (reference sequence). The V gene lost 7 bases and the J gene lost 2 bases, with 19 bases spanning the gap. CDR3 coding DNA: TGTGCCAGCAACCGTCTTGGGGACACGAACACAGATACGCAGTATTTT. Its translation is CASNRLGDTNTDTQYF.

This clonotype has a count of ten or more. This chain links TRBV10-2 with TRBJ1-1; the D gene is possibly TRBD1 (5 bases). V shed 3 bases and J shed 1 base, with 18 bases lying between them. This CDR3 is 17 amino acids long. CDR1 is WSHSY and CDR2 is SAAADI in the germline V gene. The CDR3 DNA follows: TGCGCCAGCAGTGACTCCTTTGGTTGGGGGACGAACACTGAAGCTTTCTTT. Residues: CASSDSFGWGTNTEAFF.

This clonotype was seen many times. The chain recombines TRBV27 with TRBJ1-4; D is perhaps TRBD1 (6 bases). Trimming left V 5 bases short and J 5 bases short, with 12 bases between. This CDR3 has 14 residues. Germline values: CDR1 MNHEY, CDR2 SMNVEV (reference sequence). The CDR3 reads CASSARDTNEKLFF. The CDR3 DNA reads TGTGCCAGCAGTGCCCGGGACACCAATGAAAAACTGTTTTTT.

This clonotype was seen ten or more times. V gene TRBV4-2 combines with J gene TRBJ1-6; no clear D. Trimming pared 1 base from V and 4 bases from J, leaving 11 bases between. CDR3 length equals 16 residues. Germline V gene data show CDR1 as LGHNA and CDR2 as YNFKEQ. CDR3 loop: CASSQARTAYNSPLHF. CDR3 bases: TGTGCCAGCAGCCAAGCCAGGACGGCTTATAATTCACCCCTCCACTTT.

This clonotype was detected ten times or more. The V and J genes are TRBV5-1 and TRBJ2-4, with unresolved D. V was trimmed by 4 bases and J by 8 bases, leaving 13 bases between them. Germline assignment: CDR1 SGHRS and CDR2 YFSETQ. The CDR3 is 13 amino acids. As DNA, the CDR3 is TGCGCCAGCAGCCTCACCCAGTTGGACATTCAGTACTTC. Protein: CASSLTQLDIQYF.

This clonotype was detected a few times. The rearrangement joins TRBV7-2 to TRBJ1-2; D remains unclear. Germline CDR1 and CDR2: SGHTA and FQGNSA. Trimming pared 0 bases from V and 5 bases from J, leaving 10 bases between. This CDR3 region has 14 residues. The CDR3 DNA is TGTGCCAGCAGCTTAGCGCGGGAACAGTATGGCTACACCTTC. It translates to CASSLAREQYGYTF. Using reference TRBV7-2 and TRBJ1-2 for the parts outside the CDR3, the full variable domain is GAGVSQSPSNKVTEKGKDVELRCDPISGHTALYWYRQSLGQGLEFLIYFQGNSAPDKSGLPSDRFSAERTGGSVSTLTIQRTQQEDSAVYLCASSLAREQYGYTFGSGTRLTVV.

This clonotype was recorded many times. The chain is built from TRBV20-1 and TRBJ1-1; D not certain. This CDR3 region has 13 residues. Trimming removed 5 bases at V and 6 bases at J, with 16 bases between. From germline, CDR1 is DFQATT and CDR2 SNEGSKA (reference sequence). CDR3 loop: CSAGDNNTPEAFF. CDR3 coding DNA: TGCAGTGCTGGTGATAATAACACTCCTGAAGCTTTCTTT.

This clonotype appeared many times. J is TRBJ2-1 and V is TRBV4-3, with 8 bases identical to TRBD2. V shed 0 bases, J shed 7 bases, and the junction held 14 bases outside the gene matches. The CDR3 covers 18 residues. Germline loops: CDR1 LGHNA, CDR2 YSLEER. The CDR3 nucleotides are TGCGCCAGCAGCCAAGATAGTTCACGGGGACTAGGCCATAATGAGCAGTTCTTC. It encodes CASSQDSSRGLGHNEQFF.

This clonotype was observed many times. V usage is TRBV20-1 and J usage is TRBJ1-4; TRBD1 matches at 7 bases. Germline loops: CDR1 DFQATT, CDR2 SNEGSKA (reference sequence). Trimming removed 6 bases from V and 8 bases from J; junction bases left unmatched: 9. The CDR3 spans 13 residues. CDR3 DNA sequence: TGCAGTGCCAAGGGGACAGACCCAGAAAAACTGTTTTTT. This codes for CSAKGTDPEKLFF.

This clonotype was seen ten or more times. This chain's CDR3 is CATSGLANTGELFF. DNA of the CDR3: TGTGCCACCAGTGGCTTGGCGAACACCGGGGAGCTGTTTTTT. The chain has TRBV24-1 and TRBJ2-2; D unresolved. V lost 5 bases, J lost 0 bases, and 6 bases lay in between. Germline loops: CDR1 KGHDR, CDR2 SFDVKD. This CDR3 has 14 residues.

Many counts were recorded for this clonotype. The chain is built from TRBV7-2 and TRBJ2-5, with TRBD2 identical over 11 bases. The CDR3 has 18 amino acids. J lost 5 bases, V lost 0 bases, and 11 bases had no gene match. The V gene's germline CDR1 is SGHTA and CDR2 FQGNSA. In nucleotides, the CDR3 is TGTGCCAGCAGCTTAGCGGTTAGCGGGGGGGCCCGGGTCGAGACCCAGTACTTC. Translation: CASSLAVSGGARVETQYF.

There are a few counts of this clonotype. The chain joins TRBV5-4 to TRBJ2-1; possibly TRBD2 for D (5 bases). The germline CDR1 and CDR2 sequences are SGHNT and YYREEE (reference sequence). Trimming pared 4 bases from V and 5 bases from J, leaving 13 bases between. This CDR3 has 14 residues. The CDR3 spells CASSPPDGDNEQFF. CDR3 nucleotides: TGTGCCAGCAGCCCCCCGGACGGGGACAATGAGCAGTTCTTC.

This clonotype was recorded many times. J is TRBJ1-5 and V is TRBV7-9; D gene unclear. From germline, CDR1 is SEHNR and CDR2 FQNEAQ (reference sequence). The CDR3 contains 14 residues. V lost 5 bases and J 2 bases, leaving 10 bases between the germline ends. The CDR3 DNA is TGTGCCAGCAGCGAGGTGCAGGGCAATCAGCCCCAGCATTTT. Its protein is CASSEVQGNQPQHF.

This clonotype was seen at least ten times. The rearrangement joins TRBV3-1 to TRBJ2-7; D is ambiguous. The CDR3 consists of 15 residues. V lost 1 base and J lost 1, with 11 bases in between. CDR1 and CDR2 (germline): LGHDT, YNNKEL (reference sequence). This chain's CDR3 is CASSQGLGRSYEQYF. For the CDR3, the DNA is TGTGCCAGCAGCCAAGGGCTTGGCAGATCCTACGAGCAGTACTTC.

This clonotype was observed at least ten times. The J gene is TRBJ1-3, the V gene TRBV2; D not certain. CDR1 is SNHLY and CDR2 is FYNNEI in the germline V gene. This CDR3 has 12 amino acids. V was pared by 8 bases and J by 1 base, with 6 bases between. This CDR3 reads CASRRSGNTIYF. In DNA, the CDR3 is TGTGCCAGCCGGAGGTCTGGAAACACCATATATTTT.

This clonotype showed up many times. The CDR3 nucleotides read TGTGCCAGCAGCTCCAACAGCCTACAAGAGACCCAGTACTTC. It codes for CASSSNSLQETQYF. This chain connects TRBV7-9 to TRBJ2-5; D remains ambiguous. The ends were cut back, 4 bases at V and 2 bases at J, with 11 bases in the middle. The length of the CDR3 is 14 residues. Germline CDR1 SEHNR, CDR2 FQNEAQ (reference sequence).

Ten or more counts support this clonotype. V usage is TRBV20-1 and J usage is TRBJ2-7; TRBD2 agrees at 12 bases. This CDR3 contains 14 residues. V was clipped by 7 bases and J by 3 bases; unmatched bases: 7. The germline gives CDR1 DFQATT, CDR2 SNEGSKA (reference sequence). CDR3: CSGRSGLAGYEQYV. The CDR3 DNA follows: TGCAGTGGAAGATCGGGACTAGCGGGCTACGAGCAGTACGTC.

In this sample, this clonotype turned up many times. The rearrangement uses TRBV5-1 and TRBJ1-2; 8 bases are a match to TRBD1. The V and J ends lost 4 bases and 3 bases, in that order; junction bases with no gene match: 14. The germline V gene has CDR1 SGHRS and CDR2 YFSETQ. This CDR3 is built from 17 residues. The CDR3 sequence is CASSQTGDLNLDYGYTF. The CDR3 DNA follows: TGCGCCAGCAGCCAGACAGGGGACCTGAACCTCGACTATGGCTACACCTTC.

Notes on this clonotype: This sequence may be a read error, since a much larger clone differs from it by one base. The chain recombines TRBV27 with TRBJ2-1; D is possibly TRBD2 (7 bases). Germline assignment: CDR1 MNHEY and CDR2 SMNVEV (reference sequence). Between the trimmed V and J ends, which lost 6 bases and 8 bases, there was a span of 17 bases. The CDR3 is made up of 14 amino acids. The DNA of the CDR3 is TGTGCCAGCAGGGGAGGGGGAGGGGCCTATGAGCAGTTCTTC. Translation gives CASRGGGGAYEQFF.

This clonotype has at least ten counts. The rearrangement links TRBV5-1 to TRBJ2-2; 9 bases align to TRBD1. Germline-derived CDR1 and CDR2 are SGHRS and YFSETQ. The CDR3 loop spans 14 amino acids. V gave up 4 bases and J gave up 7 bases; unmatched junction bases: 5. This CDR3 is CASSRTGAGGELFF. The CDR3 DNA reads as TGCGCCAGCAGCCGGACAGGGGCTGGCGGGGAGCTGTTTTTT.

This clonotype was detected many times. The chain joins TRBV5-1 to TRBJ2-5, with TRBD2 as a possible D gene (7 bases). CDR3 length equals 14 residues. CDR1 and CDR2 (germline): SGHRS, YFSETQ. Trimming cost V 1 base and J 4 bases, with 11 bases left between them. DNA of the CDR3: TGCGCCAGCAGCTTGAACGGGGGGCGAGAGACCCAGTACTTC. This translates into CASSLNGGRETQYF.

This clonotype was found many times. The rearrangement links TRBV29-1 to TRBJ2-5; D remains ambiguous. The V and J ends lost 3 bases and 1 base respectively, with 9 bases between them. The CDR3 is 13 amino acids. Germline assignment: CDR1 SQVTM and CDR2 ANQGSEA. The CDR3 loop is CSVESSAQETQYF. The CDR3 region has the DNA TGCAGCGTTGAGTCGTCAGCCCAAGAGACCCAGTACTTC.

Many counts were recorded for this clonotype. This chain connects TRBV7-2 to TRBJ2-1, with D perhaps given as TRBD1 or TRBD2 (6 bases each). V dropped 2 bases and J dropped 5 bases, with 13 bases sitting between them. CDR3 length: 15 residues. The germline CDR1 and CDR2 sequences are SGHTA and FQGNSA. CDR3: CASSLTGARHNEQFF. The CDR3, as DNA: TGTGCCAGCAGCTTAACGGGGGCCCGGCACAATGAGCAGTTCTTC. The full variable domain, with the rest looked up from reference TRBV7-2 and TRBJ2-1, is GAGVSQSPSNKVTEKGKDVELRCDPISGHTALYWYRQSLGQGLEFLIYFQGNSAPDKSGLPSDRFSAERTGGSVSTLTIQRTQQEDSAVYLCASSLTGARHNEQFFGPGTRLTVL.

The V call is TRBV20-1, the J call TRBJ2-3, with D perhaps TRBD2 (5 bases). V lost 5 bases to trimming and J lost 6 bases, with 15 bases between them. Per the germline V gene, CDR1 is DFQATT and CDR2 is SNEGSKA (reference sequence). The CDR3 extends over 13 amino acids. CDR3 sequence reads: CSAPRAGSDTQYF. CDR3 coding DNA: TGCAGTGCTCCCCGCGCGGGTTCCGATACGCAGTATTTT.

This clonotype was detected many times. The rearrangement joins TRBV27 to TRBJ1-1; D call uncertain. The CDR3 is 14 residues long. Germline values: CDR1 MNHEY, CDR2 SMNVEV (reference sequence). V lost 8 bases and J 5 bases, leaving 18 bases between the germline ends. The CDR3 nucleotides are TGTGCCAGCGGACTTGGGTCGAGTGGGACTGAAGCTTTCTTT. Protein: CASGLGSSGTEAFF.